The subject of this entry is one T cell receptor beta chain. The data originate from a study of blood T cell repertoires in COVID-19. TCRdb keeps only in-frame clones here, not all; method: immunoSEQ multiplex PCR. The table records 110,000 to 150,000 clones, around 89% of them present only once. The V segment lost 3 bases and the J segment 9 bases; nucleotides outside the gene matches: 9. CDR1 and CDR2 (germline): MNHEY, SMNVEV (reference sequence). The CDR3 has 15 residues. V is TRBV27 and J is TRBJ2-1; TRBD2 aligns across 9 bases. The source material was peripheral blood. This sequence was found in a man aged 55 to 70 with active or convalescent COVID-19. The CDR3 sequence: CASSLSLAGFGEQFF. CDR3 coding DNA: TGTGCCAGCAGTTTGAGTCTAGCGGGGTTCGGTGAGCAGTTCTTC.